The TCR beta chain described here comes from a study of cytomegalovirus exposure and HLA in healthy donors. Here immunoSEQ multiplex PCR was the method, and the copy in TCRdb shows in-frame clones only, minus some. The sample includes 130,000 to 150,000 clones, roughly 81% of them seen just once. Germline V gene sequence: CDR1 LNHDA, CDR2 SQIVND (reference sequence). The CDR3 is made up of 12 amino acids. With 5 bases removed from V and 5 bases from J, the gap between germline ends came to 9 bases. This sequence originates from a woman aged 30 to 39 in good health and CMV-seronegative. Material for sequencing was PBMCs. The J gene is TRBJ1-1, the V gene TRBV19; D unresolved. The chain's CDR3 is CASSLTRTEAFF. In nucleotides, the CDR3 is TGTGCCAGTAGTCTTACCAGAACTGAAGCTTTCTTT.